The 25 T cell receptor beta chains in this list originate from one sample, sequenced in a study of early stage breast cancer tumors. Libraries were prepared by immunoSEQ multiplex PCR; TCRdb keeps only in-frame clonotypes and omits some of them. The sample has 40,000 to 60,000 clones; approximately 80% are singletons. The material sequenced was blood. Receptor source: a person aged 45 to 59 with breast cancer.

Only one count was recorded for this clone. CDR3 DNA sequence: TGTGCCAGCACCCAGAAGAACACTGAAGCTTTCTTT. Translation gives CASTQKNTEAFF. The chain couples TRBV7-2 to TRBJ1-1; D is ambiguous. This CDR3 is built from 12 residues. The germline V gene encodes CDR1 SGHTA and CDR2 FQGNSA. V shed 7 bases and J shed 1 base, with 7 bases lying between them.

The genes are TRBV7-2 and TRBJ2-3; 9 nucleotides line up with TRBD1. This CDR3 spans 16 amino acids. Germline loops: CDR1 SGHTA, CDR2 FQGNSA. V lost 1 base and J lost 6; bases outside the gene matches: 8. The chain's CDR3 is CASSLVGTGYGDTQYF. In DNA, the CDR3 is TGTGCCAGCAGCTTAGTCGGGACAGGGTATGGCGATACGCAGTATTTT.

V usage is TRBV18 and J usage is TRBJ2-7, with 8 bases matching TRBD1. The CDR3 consists of 15 residues. V lost 5 bases to trimming and J lost 0 bases; unmatched junction nucleotides: 6. Per germline, CDR1 KGHSH and CDR2 LQKENI. The chain's CDR3 is CASSGRDRPSYEQYF. CDR3 coding DNA: TGTGCCAGCTCAGGCCGGGACAGGCCCTCCTACGAGCAGTACTTC.

V and J are TRBV10-3 and TRBJ1-6; 7 bases match TRBD1. The CDR3 spans 18 residues. V trimming: 2 bases; J trimming: 6 bases; junction bases outside the gene matches: 13. Germline CDR1 reads ENHRY; CDR2 reads SYGVKD. DNA of the CDR3: TGTGCCATCAGTGAGCCGGGTACAGGGGTGAACGGTAATTCACCCCTCCACTTT. This gives the protein CAISEPGTGVNGNSPLHF.

This clone was found once. The gene calls are TRBV6-6 and TRBJ2-5; tentative D call: TRBD2 (6 bases). Between the trimmed V and J ends, which lost 4 bases and 7 bases, there was a span of 13 bases. This CDR3 has 13 residues. Germline CDR1 is MNHNY and CDR2 is SVGAGI (reference sequence). CDR3 region: CASSSLSGGTQYF. DNA for the CDR3: TGTGCCAGCAGTTCCCTTTCCGGGGGGACCCAGTACTTC.

J is TRBJ2-7 and V is TRBV18; 10 bases line up with TRBD1. CDR3 length: 14 residues. CDR1 and CDR2 (germline): KGHSH, LQKENI. V lost 3 bases and J lost 5; bases outside the gene matches: 4. The CDR3 coding sequence is TGTGCCAGCTCACCGACAGGGGGCGGGCACGAGCAGTACTTC. This codes for CASSPTGGGHEQYF. Drawing the rest from reference TRBV18 and TRBJ2-7, the complete variable domain is NAGVMQNPRHLVRRRGQEARLRCSPMKGHSHVYWYRQLPEEGLKFMVYLQKENIIDESGMPKERFSAEFPKEGPSILRIQQVVRGDSAAYFCASSPTGGGHEQYFGPGTRLTVT.

This chain connects TRBV5-5 to TRBJ2-7, with 8 nucleotides matching TRBD1. Germline V CDR1 and CDR2: SGHKS, YYEKEE (reference sequence). CDR3 length equals 16 residues. The J segment lost 1 base and the V segment lost 4 bases, leaving 10 bases of the junction unmatched. The CDR3 loop is CASSPRWTGISYEQYF. CDR3 in DNA: TGTGCCAGCAGCCCACGCTGGACAGGGATATCCTACGAGCAGTACTTC.

This chain uses TRBV7-9 with TRBJ2-3; 7 bases agree with TRBD2. Germline CDR1 is SEHNR and CDR2 is FQNEAQ (reference sequence). The junction had 1 base not matched to a gene; V was cut back by 1 base and J by 0 bases. The CDR3 sequence is 15 residues long. The CDR3 spells CASSLGSGSTDTQYF. The CDR3 DNA sequence: TGTGCCAGCAGCTTAGGTAGCGGGAGCACAGATACGCAGTATTTT. Full variable domain (outside the CDR3, taken from reference TRBV7-9 and TRBJ2-3): DTGVSQNPRHKITKRGQNVTFRCDPISEHNRLYWYRQTLGQGPEFLTYFQNEAQLEKSRLLSDRFSAERPKGSFSTLEIQRTEQGDSAMYLCASSLGSGSTDTQYFGPGTRLTVL.

The rearrangement uses TRBV27 and TRBJ1-3, with D unclear. Germline CDR1 MNHEY, CDR2 SMNVEV (reference sequence). The CDR3 covers 12 residues. V lost 5 bases to trimming and J lost 4 bases, with 6 bases between them. The CDR3 sequence: CASSSPGNTIYF. For the CDR3, the DNA is TGTGCCAGCAGTAGTCCCGGAAACACCATATATTTT.

This clone appeared a few times. The V gene is TRBV5-8, the J gene TRBJ2-7; 8 positions agree with TRBD1. The ends lost 4 bases at V and 12 bases at J; junction bases unmatched: 9. Germline CDR1 and CDR2: SGHTS and YDEGEE. The length of the CDR3 is 12 residues. In DNA form, the CDR3 reads TGTGCCAGCAGCCCCCCGGACAGGGCGGTGTACTTC. Its translation is CASSPPDRAVYF. The variable domain in full, with the rest retrieved from reference TRBV5-8 and TRBJ2-7, is EAGVTQSPTHLIKTRGQQATLRCSPISGHTSVYWYQQALGLGLQFLLWYDEGEERNRGNFPPRFSGRQFPNYSSELNVNALELEDSALYLCASSPPDRAVYFGPGTRLTVT.

This clone appeared a single time. V is TRBV5-5 and J is TRBJ1-1, with D unresolved. Looked up from germline, CDR1 is SGHKS and CDR2 is YYEKEE (reference sequence). The CDR3 is made up of 16 amino acids. Trimming shortened V by 0 bases and J by 7 bases, and 19 bases separated the two germline ends. The CDR3 nucleotides are TGTGCCAGCAGCTTGGTGTCTTCGGCAGGAGGGAGTGAAGCTTTCTTT. This encodes CASSLVSSAGGSEAFF.

The rearrangement uses TRBV7-9 and TRBJ2-7; 8 bases line up with TRBD1. With V trimmed by 4 bases and J by 1 base, 9 bases remained unmatched. From germline, CDR1 is SEHNR and CDR2 FQNEAQ (reference sequence). The CDR3 spans 16 residues. This CDR3 is CASSSSRDRRSYEQYF. DNA of the CDR3: TGTGCCAGCAGCTCAAGCCGGGACAGGAGGTCCTACGAGCAGTACTTC.

The rearrangement uses TRBV5-4 and TRBJ2-5; possible D gene TRBD2, 5 bases. The CDR3 runs to 14 residues. Germline CDR1 and CDR2: SGHNT and YYREEE (reference sequence). Between the trimmed V and J ends, which lost 4 bases and 2 bases, there was a span of 12 bases. The CDR3: CASSPGMRQETQYF. The DNA for the CDR3 is TGTGCCAGCAGCCCCGGGATGAGGCAAGAGACCCAGTACTTC. The full variable domain, completed using reference TRBV5-4 and TRBJ2-5, is ETGVTQSPTHLIKTRGQQVTLRCSSQSGHNTVSWYQQALGQGPQFIFQYYREEENGRGNFPPRFSGLQFPNYSSELNVNALELDDSALYLCASSPGMRQETQYFGPGTRLLVL.

This sequence joins TRBV6-5 and TRBJ1-1; 7 bases line up with TRBD1. Germline loops: CDR1 MNHEY, CDR2 SVGAGI. V gave up 0 bases and J gave up 4 bases; unmatched junction bases: 2. The CDR3 is made up of 14 amino acids. The CDR3 DNA follows: TGTGCCAGCAGTTACTCTTCAGGGGGCACTGAAGCTTTCTTT. Protein sequence: CASSYSSGGTEAFF.

V usage is TRBV5-6 and J usage is TRBJ1-1, with a weak D call TRBD1 (6 bases). V was shortened by 0 bases and J by 0 bases, with 9 bases between the two germline ends. Germline CDR1 SGHDT, CDR2 YYEEEE. The CDR3 runs 15 residues. The DNA for the CDR3 is TGTGCCAGCAGCTTGGAGTACAGGGTGAACACTGAAGCTTTCTTT. Its protein product is CASSLEYRVNTEAFF.

The chain uses TRBV10-3 and TRBJ1-1, with D unresolved. This CDR3 has 15 residues. Trimming removed 2 bases at V and 5 bases at J, with 15 bases between. CDR1 and CDR2 (germline): ENHRY, SYGVKD. CDR3 in DNA: TGTGCCATCAGTGAGGGTATTGGGCTTACGACTGAAGCTTTCTTT. It specifies CAISEGIGLTTEAFF.

As to this clone: A junction boundary mismatches the germline segment, possibly from a read error. The rearrangement joins TRBV4-1 to TRBJ1-1; D unresolved. The germline V gene has CDR1 MGHRA and CDR2 YSYEKL. The CDR3 spans 15 residues. The CDR3 DNA is TGCGCCAGCAGCCAAGTGGGCCCGGGGAACGCTGAAGCTTTCTTT. Translating gives CASSQVGPGNAEAFF.

This clone was picked up a small number of times. The chain has TRBV11-3 and TRBJ2-7; 11 positions match TRBD2. V gave up 5 bases and J gave up 3 bases; unmatched junction bases: 6. The germline V gene has CDR1 SGHNT and CDR2 YENEEA. CDR3 length: 15 amino acids. The CDR3 DNA sequence: TGTGCCAGCAGCCCTACAGGGACTAGCGGCTACGAGCAGTACTTC. Its translation: CASSPTGTSGYEQYF.

This rearrangement joins TRBV6-5 to TRBJ1-1; D is ambiguous. V dropped 1 base and J dropped 2 bases, with 5 bases sitting between them. Germline V gene sequence: CDR1 MNHEY, CDR2 SVGAGI. The CDR3 contains 13 residues. The CDR3 DNA reads TGTGCCAGCAGTTACTACCAAAACACTGAAGCTTTCTTT. This encodes CASSYYQNTEAFF.

Comments on this clone: The junction differs from germline at one of its ends, possibly a read error. CDR3 DNA sequence: TGTGCCAGCAGCCTAGAGGGCAGGGGATTGGGCTACACCTTC. Its protein product is CASSLEGRGLGYTF. J is TRBJ1-2 and V is TRBV11-2, with D maybe TRBD1 (6 bases). The CDR3 consists of 14 residues. Germline-derived CDR1 and CDR2 are SGHAT and FQNNGV.

This clone was counted a single time. The chain carries TRBV6-5 and TRBJ2-1; the D gene is possibly TRBD2 (7 bases). The V end was cut by 6 bases, the J end by 9 bases, with 21 bases between. This CDR3 region has 15 residues. From germline, CDR1 is MNHEY and CDR2 SVGAGI. The CDR3 is CASSLGGGAEGEQFF. In nucleotides, the CDR3 is TGTGCCAGCAGCCTCGGCGGGGGCGCCGAGGGTGAGCAGTTCTTC.

There are a few counts of this clone. This chain connects TRBV28 to TRBJ2-7, with D unclear. CDR3 length equals 11 residues. Germline V gene lookup returns CDR1 MDHEN and CDR2 SYDVKM. V lost 4 bases, J lost 2 bases, and 3 bases lay in between. The CDR3 coding sequence is TGTGCCAGCAGTTCACCCTACGAGCAGTACTTC. Residues: CASSSPYEQYF.

Worth noting for this clone: Sequence at one end of the junction differs from germline and may be a read error. The CDR3 bases are TGTGCTAGCAGCATGGGACTAGAGGGCACAGATACGCAGTATTTT. This codes for CASSMGLEGTDTQYF. The V gene is TRBV7-7, the J gene TRBJ2-3; 8 positions agree with TRBD2. The germline V gene has CDR1 SSHAT and CDR2 FNYEAQ (reference sequence). The CDR3 spans 15 residues.

This sequence joins TRBV19 and TRBJ1-1; perhaps TRBD1 as D (5 bases). Deletions cut 3 bases from V and 7 bases from J, with 18 bases between. The germline CDR1 and CDR2 sequences are LNHDA and SQIVND (reference sequence). This CDR3 contains 15 residues. CDR3 in amino acids: CASSIFTGGAYEAFF. The CDR3 DNA is TGTGCCAGTAGTATTTTTACTGGAGGGGCCTATGAAGCTTTCTTT.

The chain uses TRBV7-3 and TRBJ2-2; D is unresolved. Trimming cost V 5 bases and J 6 bases, with 10 bases left between them. The germline gives CDR1 SGHTA, CDR2 FQGTGA. CDR3 length: 13 amino acids. This CDR3 reads CASSPLGAGELFF. CDR3 sequence (DNA): TGTGCCAGCAGCCCCCTTGGGGCCGGGGAGCTGTTTTTT. Full variable domain (outside the CDR3, taken from reference TRBV7-3 and TRBJ2-2): GAGVSQTPSNKVTEKGKYVELRCDPISGHTALYWYRQSLGQGPEFLIYFQGTGAADDSGLPNDRFFAVRPEGSVSTLKIQRTERGDSAVYLCASSPLGAGELFFGEGSRLTVL.